The 2 T cell receptor beta chains presented below share a single source sample, sequenced in a study of T cell changes during pregnancy in multiple sclerosis. Using immunoSEQ multiplex PCR, the repertoire was profiled, and TCRdb retains in-frame clones only, with some absent. The sample comprises 85,000 to 100,000 clones, more than 90% of which are singletons, and less than 2% rests with the top ten. Sample: peripheral blood, taken in the first trimester of pregnancy. These receptor sequences come from a female donor with multiple sclerosis, enrolled in a pregnancy study.

The V gene is TRBV5-4, the J gene TRBJ2-7; TRBD2 matches at 8 bases. V gave up 9 bases and J gave up 2 bases; unmatched junction bases: 7. The CDR3 consists of 13 residues. Germline values: CDR1 SGHNT, CDR2 YYREEE (reference sequence). The CDR3 nucleotides read TGTGCCACCGGGACTAGTAAGACCTACGAGCAGTACTTC. It translates to CATGTSKTYEQYF. The variable domain in full, with the rest retrieved from reference TRBV5-4 and TRBJ2-7, is ETGVTQSPTHLIKTRGQQVTLRCSSQSGHNTVSWYQQALGQGPQFIFQYYREEENGRGNFPPRFSGLQFPNYSSELNVNALELDDSALYLCATGTSKTYEQYFGPGTRLTVT.

V usage is TRBV15 and J usage is TRBJ1-3; TRBD1 aligns across 7 bases. This CDR3 contains 19 residues. V shed 1 base, J shed 5 bases, and the junction held 17 bases outside the gene matches. CDR1 LNHNV and CDR2 YYDKDF come from the germline V gene (reference sequence). The DNA for the CDR3 is TGTGCCACCAGCAGAGCCACGATGACAGGGAGAAGAGGAAGAAACACCATATATTTT. This sequence encodes CATSRATMTGRRGRNTIYF. Full variable domain (rest looked up from reference TRBV15 and TRBJ1-3): DAMVIQNPRYQVTQFGKPVTLSCSQTLNHNVMYWYQQKSSQAPKLLFHYYDKDFNNEADTPDNFQSRRPNTSFCFLDIRSPGLGDTAMYLCATSRATMTGRRGRNTIYFGEGSWLTVV.